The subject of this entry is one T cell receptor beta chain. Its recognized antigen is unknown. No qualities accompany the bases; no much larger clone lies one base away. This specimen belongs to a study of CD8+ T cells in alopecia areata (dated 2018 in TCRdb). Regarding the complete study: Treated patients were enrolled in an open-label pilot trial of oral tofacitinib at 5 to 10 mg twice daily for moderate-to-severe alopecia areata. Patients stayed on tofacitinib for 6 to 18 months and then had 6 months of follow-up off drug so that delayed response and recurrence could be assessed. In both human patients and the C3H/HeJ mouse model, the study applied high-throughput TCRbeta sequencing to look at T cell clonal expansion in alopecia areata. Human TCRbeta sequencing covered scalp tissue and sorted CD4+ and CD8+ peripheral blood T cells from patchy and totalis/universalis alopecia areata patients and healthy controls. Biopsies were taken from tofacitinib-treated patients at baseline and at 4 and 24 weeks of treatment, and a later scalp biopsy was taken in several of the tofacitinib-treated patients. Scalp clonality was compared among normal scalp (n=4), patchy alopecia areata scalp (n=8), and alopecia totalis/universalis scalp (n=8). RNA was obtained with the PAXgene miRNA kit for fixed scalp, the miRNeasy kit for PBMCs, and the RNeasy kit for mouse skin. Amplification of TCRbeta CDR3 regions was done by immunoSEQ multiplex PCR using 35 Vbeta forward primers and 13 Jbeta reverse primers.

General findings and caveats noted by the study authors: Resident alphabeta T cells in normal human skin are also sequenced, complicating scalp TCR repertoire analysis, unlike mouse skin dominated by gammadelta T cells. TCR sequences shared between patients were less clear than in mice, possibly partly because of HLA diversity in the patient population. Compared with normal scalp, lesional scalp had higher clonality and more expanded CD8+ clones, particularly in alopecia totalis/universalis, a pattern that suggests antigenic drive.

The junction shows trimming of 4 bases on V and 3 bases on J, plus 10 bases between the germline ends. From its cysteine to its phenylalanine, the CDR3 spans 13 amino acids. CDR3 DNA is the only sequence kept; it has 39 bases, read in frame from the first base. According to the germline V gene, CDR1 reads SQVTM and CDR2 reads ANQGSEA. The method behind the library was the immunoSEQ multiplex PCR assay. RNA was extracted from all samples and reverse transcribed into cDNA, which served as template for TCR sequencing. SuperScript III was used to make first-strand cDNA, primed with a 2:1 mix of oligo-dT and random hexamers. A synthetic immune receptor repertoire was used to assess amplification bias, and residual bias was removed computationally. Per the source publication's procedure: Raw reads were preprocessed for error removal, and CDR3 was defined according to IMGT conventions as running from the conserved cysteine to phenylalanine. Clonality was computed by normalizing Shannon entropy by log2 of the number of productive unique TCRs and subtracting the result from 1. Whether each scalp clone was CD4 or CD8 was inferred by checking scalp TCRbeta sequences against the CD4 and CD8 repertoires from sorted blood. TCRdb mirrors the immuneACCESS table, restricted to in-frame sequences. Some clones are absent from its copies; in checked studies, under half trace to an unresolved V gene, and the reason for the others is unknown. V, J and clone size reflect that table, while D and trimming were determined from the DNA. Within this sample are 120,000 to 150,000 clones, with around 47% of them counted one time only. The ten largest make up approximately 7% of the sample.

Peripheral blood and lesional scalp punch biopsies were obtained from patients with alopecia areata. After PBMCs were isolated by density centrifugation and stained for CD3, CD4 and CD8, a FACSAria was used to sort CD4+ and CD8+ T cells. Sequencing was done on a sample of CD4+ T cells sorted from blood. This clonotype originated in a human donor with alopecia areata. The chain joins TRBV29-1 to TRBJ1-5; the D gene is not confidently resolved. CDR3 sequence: CSVVVDFNQPQHF. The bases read TGCAGCGTTGTGGTTGACTTCAATCAGCCCCAGCATTTT.